This T cell receptor beta chain was retrieved from a study of T cell responses to AZD1222 COVID-19 vaccine. Repertoires were generated with immunoSEQ multiplex PCR, while TCRdb's copy carries only in-frame clones and drops some. The data show about 200,000 clones, around nine tenths seen once. This TCR came from an adult who received the MenACWY meningococcal vaccine as a control. This material consisted of peripheral blood, taken 28 days after the second dose of the MenACWY control vaccine.

The CDR3 spells CASRRAGRETQYF. The CDR3 nucleotides are TGTGCCAGCAGACGAGCCGGAAGGGAGACCCAGTACTTC. This chain uses TRBV28 with TRBJ2-5; D not resolved. CDR3 length: 13 amino acids. Trimming removed 6 bases at V and 5 bases at J, with 13 bases between. Germline loops: CDR1 MDHEN, CDR2 SYDVKM.